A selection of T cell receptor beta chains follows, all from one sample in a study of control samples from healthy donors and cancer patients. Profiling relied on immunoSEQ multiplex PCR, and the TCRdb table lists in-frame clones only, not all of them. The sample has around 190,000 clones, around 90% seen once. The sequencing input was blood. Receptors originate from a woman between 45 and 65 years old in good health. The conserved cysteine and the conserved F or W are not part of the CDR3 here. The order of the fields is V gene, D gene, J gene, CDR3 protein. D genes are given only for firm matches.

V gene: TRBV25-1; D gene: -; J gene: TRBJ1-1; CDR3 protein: ASSEYMKGAEAF
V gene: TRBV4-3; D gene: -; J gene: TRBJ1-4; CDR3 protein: ASSQVGQGTGKLF
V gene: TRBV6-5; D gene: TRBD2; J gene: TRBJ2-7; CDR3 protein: ASSNPGLQHEQY
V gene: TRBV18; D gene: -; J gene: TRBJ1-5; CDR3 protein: ASGTVQYRPQH
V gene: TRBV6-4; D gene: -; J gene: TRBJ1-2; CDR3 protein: ASSALIGGGGYT
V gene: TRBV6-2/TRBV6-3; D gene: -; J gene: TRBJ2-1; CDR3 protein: ASSYSIGGSRSYNEQF
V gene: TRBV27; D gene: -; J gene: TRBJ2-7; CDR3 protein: ASHVGAGVGEQY
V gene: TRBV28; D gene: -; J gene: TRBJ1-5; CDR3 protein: ASIPGRMNQPQH
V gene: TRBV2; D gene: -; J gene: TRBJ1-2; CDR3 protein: ASRRSDYGYT
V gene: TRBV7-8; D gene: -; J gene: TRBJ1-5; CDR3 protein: ASSLGVREPQH
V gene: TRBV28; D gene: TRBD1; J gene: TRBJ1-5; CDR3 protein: ASSSDRGGRYDQPQH
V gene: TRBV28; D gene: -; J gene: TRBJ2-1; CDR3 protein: ASSLSPRVGEQF
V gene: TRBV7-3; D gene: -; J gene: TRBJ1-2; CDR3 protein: ASSFGILGGDGYT
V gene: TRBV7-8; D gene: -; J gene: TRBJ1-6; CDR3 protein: ASSRVNSPLH
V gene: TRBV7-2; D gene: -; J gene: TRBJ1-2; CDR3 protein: ASSFARELYGYT
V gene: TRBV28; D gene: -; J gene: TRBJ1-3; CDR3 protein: ASSRPQGVGNTIY
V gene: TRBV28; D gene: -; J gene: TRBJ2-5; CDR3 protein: ASREGAEETQY
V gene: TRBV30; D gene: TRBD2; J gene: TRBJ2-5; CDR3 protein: AWSPGTSGRGETQY
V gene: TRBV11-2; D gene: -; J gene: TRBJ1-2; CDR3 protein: ASTADGNYGYT
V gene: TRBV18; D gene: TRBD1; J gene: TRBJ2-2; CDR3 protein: ASSLRTGANTGELF
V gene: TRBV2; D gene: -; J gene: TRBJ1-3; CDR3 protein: ASSEALPSGNTIY
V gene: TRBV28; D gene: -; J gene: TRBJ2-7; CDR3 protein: ASSLIPDSQPYEQY
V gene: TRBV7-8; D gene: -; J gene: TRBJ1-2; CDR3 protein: ASSQQTETNYGYT
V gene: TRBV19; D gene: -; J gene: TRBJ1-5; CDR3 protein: ASNPGANQPQH
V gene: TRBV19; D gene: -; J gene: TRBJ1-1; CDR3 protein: ASTSRGWDQNTEAF
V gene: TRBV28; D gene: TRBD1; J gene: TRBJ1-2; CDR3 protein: ASSFTGQGPYGYT
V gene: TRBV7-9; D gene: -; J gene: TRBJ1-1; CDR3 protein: ASSTIDEAF
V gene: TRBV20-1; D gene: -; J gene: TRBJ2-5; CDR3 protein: SAAQETQY
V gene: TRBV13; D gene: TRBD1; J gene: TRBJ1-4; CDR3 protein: ASSWGQGSGTTNEKLF
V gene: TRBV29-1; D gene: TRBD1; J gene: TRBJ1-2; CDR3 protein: SLDSRQGNYGYT
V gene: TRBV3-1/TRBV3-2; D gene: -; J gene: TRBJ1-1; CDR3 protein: ASSQAGFEQGRENTEAF
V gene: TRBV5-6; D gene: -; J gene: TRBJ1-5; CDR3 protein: ASSHPLGTSGNQPQH
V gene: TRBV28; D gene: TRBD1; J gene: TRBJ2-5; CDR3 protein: ATLQGTTFPETQY